This TCR beta chain was documented in a study of blood T cells in healthy people across ages. Across the study: About one barcoded beta molecule was captured per two T cells (by template switching). Study observations and caveats: TCR beta diversity, measured per million T cells, fell in a roughly linear way with age.

A second 7 to 11 cycle PCR used barcoded and J-beta primers. Carrying 12 random nucleotides, a template-switch adaptor labeled each individual cDNA molecule. MiXCR, run by TCRdb on the 5' RACE reads, gives a single entry per CDR3 protein. The table lists roughly 930,000 distinct CDR3 sequences, about 48% of them singletons. The study recruited healthy Caucasian donors from Russia who were aged about 6 to 100. This clonotype was recorded a few times. Its antigen remains unidentified. CDR3 size: 17 residues. Unmatched junction bases numbered 8, after V lost 2 bases and J lost 0 bases. The germline V gene encodes CDR1 LGHNA and CDR2 YNFKEQ.

The sequence was collected from a man aged 25 to 40 in good health. The chain uses TRBV4-2 and TRBJ2-3; the match to TRBD2 covers 7 bases. The sample was blood. CDR3 amino acids: CASSQSGGGDSTDTQYF. The CDR3 DNA reads TGTGCCAGCAGCCAATCTGGCGGGGGTGATAGCACAGATACGCAGTATTTT.